A selection of T cell receptor beta chains follows, all from one sample in a study of T-cell memory formation after mild COVID-19. Each CDR3 protein gets one entry after TCRdb re-called the 5' RACE reads with MiXCR. The sample has almost 350,000 distinct CDR3 sequences, 20% seen once. What was sequenced was PBMCs or a T cell subset sorted from them (not recorded which). These receptors were taken from a young man who had mild COVID-19 (a few samples of this study predate the infection). Cell type and time point are not known. The CDR3 runs from the conserved cysteine through the conserved F or W. Fields, in order: V gene, D gene, clone size, J gene, CDR3 protein, CDR3 DNA. The D gene is left open where the match is weak. Clone size is given for some rows only: seen once, a few or many times, or a class if the clone is expanded.

V: TRBV6-1
D: .
size: .
J: TRBJ2-3
CDR3: CASNMGLSTDTQYF
DNA: TGTGCCAGCAATATGGGTCTTAGCACAGATACGCAGTATTTT

V: TRBV20-1
D: .
size: .
J: TRBJ2-1
CDR3: CSAPLAGSGNEQFF
DNA: TGCAGTGCCCCACTAGCAGGTAGTGGCAATGAGCAGTTCTTC

V: TRBV7-3
D: .
size: .
J: TRBJ1-5
CDR3: CASSPTSPLDSNQPQHF
DNA: TGTGCCAGCAGCCCGACCTCGCCGCTGGATAGCAATCAGCCCCAGCATTTT

V: TRBV20-1
D: .
size: .
J: TRBJ2-7
CDR3: CSARARSPYEQYF
DNA: TGCAGTGCTAGAGCCAGAAGCCCCTACGAGCAGTACTTC

V: TRBV6-2/TRBV6-3
D: .
size: .
J: TRBJ1-5
CDR3: CASSYWDLGNQPQHF
DNA: TGTGCCAGCAGTTATTGGGACCTTGGCAATCAGCCCCAGCATTTT

V: TRBV7-2
D: TRBD2
size: .
J: TRBJ2-3
CDR3: CASSPLAGGPTDTQYF
DNA: TGTGCCAGCAGCCCCCTAGCGGGGGGGCCCACAGATACGCAGTATTTT

V: TRBV5-1
D: TRBD2
size: few
J: TRBJ2-3
CDR3: CASSLIVSGGSTDTQYF
DNA: TGCGCCAGCAGCTTGATTGTCTCGGGGGGTAGCACAGATACGCAGTATTTT

V: TRBV20-1
D: TRBD2
size: few
J: TRBJ2-1
CDR3: CSARDSGGAGNEQFF
DNA: TGCAGTGCTAGAGACAGCGGGGGGGCCGGGAATGAGCAGTTCTTC

V: TRBV11-2
D: .
size: .
J: TRBJ2-1
CDR3: CASSLEGVRGNEQFF
DNA: TGTGCCAGCAGCTTAGAAGGGGTGCGAGGCAATGAGCAGTTCTTC

V: TRBV20-1
D: TRBD1
size: few
J: TRBJ2-7
CDR3: CSAPRTGTYEQYF
DNA: TGCAGTGCTCCTAGGACAGGGACCTACGAGCAGTACTTC

V: TRBV5-1
D: .
size: few
J: TRBJ2-7
CDR3: CASMRLEGAGEQYF
DNA: TGCGCCAGCATGCGGTTGGAGGGGGCCGGCGAGCAGTACTTC

V: TRBV15
D: TRBD1
size: .
J: TRBJ2-1
CDR3: CATSTRQGSYNEQFF
DNA: TGTGCCACCAGCACCCGACAGGGTTCCTACAATGAGCAGTTCTTC

V: TRBV6-5
D: .
size: .
J: TRBJ2-7
CDR3: CASSYSHGYEQYF
DNA: TGTGCCAGCAGTTACTCACACGGCTACGAGCAGTACTTC

V: TRBV9
D: .
size: .
J: TRBJ1-2
CDR3: CASTDRDKDGYTF
DNA: TGTGCCAGCACGGACCGGGACAAGGATGGCTACACCTTC

V: TRBV18
D: .
size: few
J: TRBJ1-2
CDR3: CASSPLLEDWGNNGYTF
DNA: TGTGCCAGCTCACCACTCCTTGAGGATTGGGGGAACAATGGCTACACCTTC

V: TRBV6-6
D: .
size: .
J: TRBJ2-1
CDR3: CASSFRTSSYNEQFF
DNA: TGTGCCAGCAGTTTTAGGACGAGCTCCTACAATGAGCAGTTCTTC

V: TRBV25-1
D: TRBD1
size: .
J: TRBJ2-7
CDR3: CASSEAGQGINEQYF
DNA: TGTGCCAGCAGTGAAGCGGGACAGGGTATCAACGAGCAGTACTTC

V: TRBV6-4
D: .
size: few
J: TRBJ2-5
CDR3: CASSAVSSLETQYF
DNA: TGTGCCAGCAGTGCGGTCAGCTCCTTGGAGACCCAGTACTTC

V: TRBV5-1
D: .
size: .
J: TRBJ2-7
CDR3: CASSPGAVQGEQYF
DNA: TGCGCCAGCAGCCCCGGCGCGGTACAAGGCGAGCAGTACTTC

V: TRBV6-5
D: .
size: .
J: TRBJ1-2
CDR3: CASSPGPGGGYTF
DNA: TGTGCCAGCAGCCCTGGGCCCGGCGGGGGCTACACCTTC

V: TRBV7-3
D: TRBD2
size: .
J: TRBJ2-3
CDR3: CASSPGGAQDTQYF
DNA: TGTGCCAGCAGCCCCGGGGGGGCCCAAGATACGCAGTATTTT

V: TRBV4-3
D: .
size: .
J: TRBJ1-1
CDR3: CASSQTGGGASTEAFF
DNA: TGCGCCAGCAGCCAGACGGGCGGGGGCGCTTCGACTGAAGCTTTCTTT

V: TRBV7-8
D: TRBD1
size: .
J: TRBJ1-2
CDR3: CASSLGDRGGYGYTF
DNA: TGTGCCAGCAGCTTAGGGGACAGGGGTGGCTATGGCTACACCTTC

V: TRBV20-1
D: TRBD2
size: many
J: TRBJ2-7
CDR3: CSAGRGGAGEQYF
DNA: TGCAGTGCTGGTCGCGGGGGGGCAGGCGAGCAGTACTTC

V: TRBV7-2
D: .
size: .
J: TRBJ1-1
CDR3: CASSLVARARGMNTEAFF
DNA: TGTGCCAGCAGCTTAGTAGCCAGGGCGAGGGGCATGAACACTGAAGCTTTCTTT

V: TRBV20-1
D: .
size: few
J: TRBJ1-1
CDR3: CSARDPRGNTEAFF
DNA: TGCAGTGCTAGAGATCCTAGGGGGAACACTGAAGCTTTCTTT

V: TRBV4-1
D: .
size: .
J: TRBJ1-1
CDR3: CASSQDHGGITEAFF
DNA: TGCGCCAGCAGCCAAGATCACGGGGGTATCACTGAAGCTTTCTTT

V: TRBV12-3/TRBV12-4
D: .
size: few
J: TRBJ2-3
CDR3: CASSRMTDTQYF
DNA: TGTGCCAGCAGTCGTATGACAGATACGCAGTATTTT

V: TRBV11-1
D: .
size: few
J: TRBJ1-1
CDR3: CASVPQNTEAFF
DNA: TGTGCCAGCGTCCCGCAGAACACTGAAGCTTTCTTT

V: TRBV7-9
D: .
size: few
J: TRBJ1-1
CDR3: CASSLPAELEAFF
DNA: TGTGCCAGCAGCTTACCCGCAGAGCTTGAAGCTTTCTTT

V: TRBV3-1
D: .
size: few
J: TRBJ2-5
CDR3: CASSQENQQETQYF
DNA: TGTGCCAGCAGCCAAGAGAACCAACAAGAGACCCAGTACTTC

V: TRBV7-2
D: TRBD1
size: few
J: TRBJ1-1
CDR3: CASSPNRGRTEAFF
DNA: TGTGCCAGCAGCCCTAACAGGGGGCGGACTGAAGCTTTCTTT

V: TRBV6-1
D: .
size: .
J: TRBJ1-1
CDR3: CASGKSGDTEAFF
DNA: TGTGCCAGCGGGAAATCGGGGGACACTGAAGCTTTCTTT

V: TRBV4-1
D: TRBD1
size: .
J: TRBJ2-5
CDR3: CASSQDTGGPETQYF
DNA: TGCGCCAGCAGCCAAGATACAGGGGGCCCAGAGACCCAGTACTTC

V: TRBV5-1
D: TRBD2
size: many
J: TRBJ2-1
CDR3: CASSLSGGSYNEQFF
DNA: TGTGCCAGCAGTCTTAGCGGGGGCTCCTACAATGAGCAGTTCTTC

V: TRBV11-3
D: .
size: few
J: TRBJ2-7
CDR3: CASSLDVAPYYEQYF
DNA: TGTGCCAGCAGCTTAGATGTTGCCCCGTACTACGAGCAGTACTTC

V: TRBV9
D: .
size: .
J: TRBJ2-7
CDR3: CASSVGPGTGTDEQYF
DNA: TGTGCCAGCAGCGTGGGTCCCGGGACCGGCACGGACGAGCAGTACTTC

V: TRBV9
D: TRBD1
size: .
J: TRBJ1-4
CDR3: CASSMKGQGNEKLFF
DNA: TGTGCCAGCAGCATGAAGGGACAGGGTAATGAAAAACTGTTTTTT

V: TRBV11-1
D: TRBD1
size: many
J: TRBJ2-2
CDR3: CASSPRTGRTGELFF
DNA: TGTGCCAGCAGCCCTCGGACAGGGAGGACCGGGGAGCTGTTTTTT

V: TRBV7-2
D: .
size: few
J: TRBJ2-2
CDR3: CASSRLGADENTGELFF
DNA: TGTGCCAGCAGCCGGCTCGGGGCAGACGAGAACACCGGGGAGCTGTTTTTT

V: TRBV7-3
D: TRBD2
size: few
J: TRBJ2-1
CDR3: CASSRTSGGYYNEQFF
DNA: TGTGCCAGCAGCAGAACTAGCGGGGGATACTACAATGAGCAGTTCTTC

V: TRBV2
D: TRBD1
size: .
J: TRBJ2-2
CDR3: CASSPGQGPTGELFF
DNA: TGTGCCAGCAGCCCGGGACAGGGGCCCACCGGGGAGCTGTTTTTT

V: TRBV20-1
D: TRBD1
size: .
J: TRBJ2-5
CDR3: CSAEDRVQETQYF
DNA: TGCAGTGCTGAGGACAGGGTCCAAGAGACCCAGTACTTC

V: TRBV20-1
D: .
size: .
J: TRBJ1-5
CDR3: CSAPSMGGNQPQHF
DNA: TGCAGTGCTCCCTCCATGGGGGGCAATCAGCCCCAGCATTTT

V: TRBV7-8
D: .
size: .
J: TRBJ2-1
CDR3: CASSHDGNEQFF
DNA: TGTGCCAGCAGTCATGACGGCAATGAGCAGTTCTTC

V: TRBV4-1
D: .
size: many
J: TRBJ2-7
CDR3: CASSQNYEQYF
DNA: TGCGCCAGCAGCCAGAACTACGAGCAGTACTTC

V: TRBV7-9
D: .
size: many
J: TRBJ2-2
CDR3: CASSRDSVVRELFF
DNA: TGTGCCAGCAGCCGGGACTCAGTGGTGCGGGAGCTGTTTTTT

V: TRBV20-1
D: .
size: .
J: TRBJ1-4
CDR3: CSITGRVEKLFF
DNA: TGCAGTATAACAGGCCGGGTGGAAAAACTGTTTTTT

V: TRBV5-1
D: .
size: many
J: TRBJ1-1
CDR3: CASSLDVNTEAFF
DNA: TGCGCCAGCAGCTTGGATGTGAACACTGAAGCTTTCTTT

V: TRBV29-1
D: .
size: .
J: TRBJ2-5
CDR3: CSVAAGSLQETQYF
DNA: TGCAGCGTTGCCGCGGGATCTCTTCAAGAGACCCAGTACTTC

V: TRBV24-1
D: .
size: few
J: TRBJ1-5
CDR3: CATSDFGNQPQHF
DNA: TGTGCCACCAGTGATTTTGGGAATCAGCCCCAGCATTTT